These 28 T cell receptor beta chains were all obtained from the same sample, sequenced in a study of CD8 T cells in Susac syndrome (dated by TCRdb to between 2017 and 2020). Library creation used the immunoSEQ multiplex PCR assay. RNA was extracted using the RNeasy kit, and about 0.5 to 1 ug of the RNA was reverse transcribed with random hexamers. TCRdb passed the public sequencing reads through fastp at Q25 and MiXCR, retaining productive beta sequences. Merged by CDR3 protein, the rows form single entries marked with the most common genes and DNA. This sample has 200,000 or so distinct CDR3 sequences in its table, and about 95% of those were observed once. Around 0.085% of the sample is in the top ten clones. Sequenced material: CD4+ T cells from PBMCs. The receptor set was obtained from a human donor with multiple sclerosis.

The chain is built from TRBV27 and TRBJ2-1, with D perhaps TRBD2 (5 bases). With 6 bases removed from V and 8 bases from J, the gap between germline ends came to 20 bases. Germline assignment: CDR1 MNHEY and CDR2 SMNVEV (reference sequence). The CDR3 covers 15 residues. DNA of the CDR3: TGTGCCAGCAGCCTCCTAGGACTCCTCTCCCATGAGCAGTTCTTC. Its protein is CASSLLGLLSHEQFF.

The CDR3 spells CASSLRSGELFF. CDR3 coding DNA: TGTGCCAGCAGTTTAAGGAGCGGGGAGCTGTTTTTT. The genes are TRBV27 and TRBJ2-2; unclear D gene. Trimming shortened V by 2 bases and J by 7 bases, and 5 bases separated the two germline ends. Germline lookup yields CDR1 MNHEY and CDR2 SMNVEV (reference sequence). The CDR3 totals 12 residues.

This chain uses TRBV29-1 with TRBJ1-2, with D tentatively TRBD1 (5 bases). The CDR3 is 13 amino acids. With 4 bases removed from V and 0 bases from J, the gap between germline ends came to 9 bases. CDR1 SQVTM and CDR2 ANQGSEA come from the germline V gene. The CDR3 DNA sequence: TGCAGCGTTGTCGAGGGGTCTAACTATGGCTACACCTTC. Amino acid sequence: CSVVEGSNYGYTF.

CDR3 nucleotide sequence: TGCAGTGCTTCCAGCCCCCAGCAATGGGAGCAGTACTTC. The encoded protein is CSASSPQQWEQYF. The V and J genes are TRBV20-1 and TRBJ2-7; D remains unclear. Germline values: CDR1 DFQATT, CDR2 SNEGSKA (reference sequence). The length of the CDR3 is 13 residues. V was trimmed by 5 bases and J by 7 bases, leaving 18 bases between them.

This clonotype was found a few times. The V call is TRBV11-3, the J call TRBJ2-7; D is unclear. Between the trimmed V and J ends, which lost 1 base and 6 bases, there was a span of 13 bases. Germline lookup yields CDR1 SGHNT and CDR2 YENEEA. The CDR3 spans 14 residues. CDR3 region: CASSLVGRDGEQYF. The CDR3 DNA reads as TGTGCCAGCAGCTTAGTGGGAAGGGATGGCGAGCAGTACTTC.

The V and J genes are TRBV5-4 and TRBJ2-2; a weak D match, TRBD2 (6 bases). V gave up 6 bases and J gave up 6 bases, with 15 bases separating them. From germline, CDR1 is SGHNT and CDR2 YYREEE (reference sequence). CDR3 size: 14 residues. The CDR3 bases are TGTGCCAGCACCTCGGGCGGGGCGTCCGGGGAGCTGTTTTTT. Protein: CASTSGGASGELFF.

The CDR3 is CASSPRRNNSPLHF. CDR3 nucleotide sequence: TGCGCCAGCAGCCCCCGACGAAATAATTCACCCCTCCACTTT. V gene TRBV5-1 combines with J gene TRBJ1-6; D remains ambiguous. Trimming shortened V by 4 bases and J by 5 bases, and 10 bases separated the two germline ends. CDR3 length: 14 amino acids. The germline V gene has CDR1 SGHRS and CDR2 YFSETQ.

This chain uses TRBV15 with TRBJ2-5; D ambiguous. The CDR3 totals 13 residues. Per germline, CDR1 LNHNV and CDR2 YYDKDF (reference sequence). V shed 0 bases and J shed 1 base, with 3 bases lying between them. This CDR3 is CATSRDPQETQYF. The DNA of the CDR3 is TGTGCCACCAGCAGAGATCCCCAAGAGACCCAGTACTTC.

This clonotype was observed once. This rearrangement joins TRBV7-9 to TRBJ1-2, with D hard to call. This CDR3 region has 16 residues. V was cut by 5 bases and J by 3 bases, with 19 bases left in between. CDR1 is SEHNR and CDR2 is FQNEAQ in the germline V gene (reference sequence). DNA of the CDR3: TGTGCCAGCAGCCCACACCGGGAGAAGAGATACTATGGCTACACCTTC. As protein: CASSPHREKRYYGYTF.

The CDR3 spells CAWSVRWGYTF. For the CDR3, the DNA is TGTGCCTGGAGTGTACGGTGGGGCTACACCTTC. The V call is TRBV30, the J call TRBJ1-2, with unresolved D. The CDR3 sequence is 11 residues long. V lost 0 bases, J lost 8 bases, and 7 bases lay in between. The germline gives CDR1 GTSNPN, CDR2 SVGIG (reference sequence).

V and J are TRBV5-4 and TRBJ1-2; tentatively, D is TRBD1 (6 bases). Germline loops: CDR1 SGHNT, CDR2 YYREEE (reference sequence). The germline V and J ends were trimmed by 9 bases and 4 bases, with 19 bases remaining between them. The CDR3 sequence is 14 residues long. Here the CDR3 DNA reads TGTGCCATAGCACAGGGTCCGCTCACCTATGGCTACACCTTC. Amino acid sequence: CAIAQGPLTYGYTF.

J is TRBJ1-1 and V is TRBV29-1; D gene ambiguous. Trimming cost V 3 bases and J 11 bases, with 7 bases left between them. The V gene's germline CDR1 is SQVTM and CDR2 ANQGSEA. The CDR3 extends over 9 amino acids. The CDR3 spells CSVDPRAFF. In DNA, the CDR3 is TGCAGCGTTGACCCGCGCGCTTTCTTT.

The V call is TRBV10-2, the J call TRBJ1-2; D is undetermined. There are 12 residues in the CDR3. V was shortened by 6 bases and J by 4 bases, with 9 bases between the two germline ends. Germline-derived CDR1 and CDR2 are WSHSY and SAAADI. The CDR3, as DNA: TGCGCCAGCAGCGCACTTACCTATGGCTACACCTTC. Its protein is CASSALTYGYTF.

The rearrangement joins TRBV3-1 to TRBJ2-3, with 10 positions matching TRBD1. Losses at the gene ends were 1 base for V and 4 bases for J; bases not matched to a gene: 8. CDR1 LGHDT and CDR2 YNNKEL come from the germline V gene (reference sequence). This CDR3 has 17 residues. The CDR3 spells CASSQGQGASSPDTQYF. The CDR3 region has the DNA TGTGCCAGCAGCCAAGGACAGGGGGCGAGTTCACCAGATACGCAGTATTTT.

The chain employs TRBV4-1 and TRBJ2-2; D not resolved. V lost 0 bases and J lost 2, with 10 bases in between. Per germline, CDR1 MGHRA and CDR2 YSYEKL. The CDR3 is 16 residues long. The CDR3 loop reads CASSQDVRSNTGELFF. CDR3 DNA sequence: TGCGCCAGCAGCCAAGATGTCAGGTCCAACACCGGGGAGCTGTTTTTT.

The rearrangement uses TRBV18 and TRBJ2-2; D possibly corresponds to TRBD1 (5 bases). Germline loops: CDR1 KGHSH, CDR2 LQKENI. The V end was cut by 0 bases, the J end by 4 bases, with 9 bases between. The CDR3 has 15 residues. The CDR3 protein is CASSPPGPGTGELFF. The DNA of the CDR3 is TGTGCCAGCTCACCACCGGGGCCGGGCACCGGGGAGCTGTTTTTT.

DNA for the CDR3: TGCAGTGCTACCAATAGCTCTGGGGCCAACGTCCTGACTTTC. Amino acid sequence: CSATNSSGANVLTF. V is TRBV20-1 and J is TRBJ2-6; D not certain. The CDR3 covers 14 residues. CDR1 and CDR2 (germline): DFQATT, SNEGSKA (reference sequence). Trimming took 4 bases from V and 0 from J, leaving 7 bases between them.

The chain has TRBV4-2 and TRBJ2-5; D may be TRBD1 or TRBD2 (5 bases each). Germline-derived CDR1 and CDR2 are LGHNA and YNFKEQ. The CDR3 covers 16 residues. V shed 1 base and J shed 5 bases, with 17 bases lying between them. The CDR3 region is CASSQGGTNLGETQYF. The CDR3 DNA reads as TGTGCCAGCAGCCAAGGGGGGACCAATCTTGGGGAGACCCAGTACTTC.

The chain joins TRBV3-1 to TRBJ2-1; D gene unclear. V was cut by 3 bases and J by 1 base, with 10 bases left in between. Germline V gene data show CDR1 as LGHDT and CDR2 as YNNKEL (reference sequence). CDR3 length: 15 residues. CDR3: CASSHGELSYNEQFF. The DNA for the CDR3 is TGTGCCAGCAGCCATGGGGAATTGTCCTACAATGAGCAGTTCTTC.

J is TRBJ2-7 and V is TRBV30, with 8 nucleotides matching TRBD1. Germline V gene data show CDR1 as GTSNPN and CDR2 as SVGIG (reference sequence). V gave up 3 bases and J gave up 3 bases; unmatched junction bases: 7. The CDR3 has 14 amino acids. This chain's CDR3 is CAWRRGQDFYEQYF. The CDR3 DNA reads as TGTGCCTGGAGACGGGGACAGGATTTCTACGAGCAGTACTTC.

The chain has TRBV7-9 and TRBJ2-7; 11 bases are shared with TRBD2. Germline CDR1 SEHNR, CDR2 FQNEAQ (reference sequence). J gave up 2 bases and V 5 bases, and 5 bases lay outside the gene matches. The CDR3 extends over 15 amino acids. This chain's CDR3 is CASSPSGGSPYEQYF. The CDR3 coding sequence is TGTGCCAGCAGCCCTAGCGGGGGGAGTCCCTACGAGCAGTACTTC.

The chain combines TRBV6-1 with TRBJ2-5; 10 nucleotides align to TRBD1. The CDR3 totals 14 residues. V gave up 11 bases and J gave up 5 bases; unmatched junction bases: 11. CDR1 and CDR2 (germline): MNHNS, SASEGT. In DNA form, the CDR3 reads TGTGCCGCCGAACTGCCGGGACAGGGGGAGACCCAGTACTTC. Its translation is CAAELPGQGETQYF.

For the CDR3, the DNA is TGTGCCAGCAGTCGACAGGGAGTGATCAATGAAGCTTTCTTT. As protein: CASSRQGVINEAFF. The V gene is TRBV6-2 or TRBV6-3, the J gene TRBJ1-1; TRBD1 agrees at 7 bases. CDR3 length: 14 residues. Germline-derived CDR1 and CDR2 are MNHEY and SVGEGT. The trim removed 5 bases at V and 7 bases at J, leaving 10 bases unmatched.

This chain uses TRBV2 with TRBJ2-1; no clear D gene. Germline V CDR1 and CDR2: SNHLY, FYNNEI. CDR3 length: 14 amino acids. V lost 0 bases and J lost 8, with 11 bases in between. CDR3 nucleotides: TGTGCCAGCAGTGAAGCGCTTGCTATCCATGAGCAGTTCTTC. Translated: CASSEALAIHEQFF.

The chain couples TRBV7-3 to TRBJ2-7; TRBD2 matches 9 bases. After removal of 2 bases from V and 5 bases from J, the junction contained 4 bases not matched to a gene. CDR1 and CDR2 from the germline V gene are SGHTA and FQGTGA. The CDR3 is 14 residues long. The CDR3 loop reads CASSLQPSGNEQYF. CDR3 in DNA: TGTGCCAGCAGCTTACAACCTAGCGGGAACGAGCAGTACTTC.

V and J are TRBV3-1 and TRBJ1-1; the D is unclear. V gave up 3 bases and J gave up 4 bases, with 12 bases separating them. The germline V gene has CDR1 LGHDT and CDR2 YNNKEL (reference sequence). The CDR3 totals 14 residues. For the CDR3, the DNA is TGTGCCAGCAGCCATTCAACGGAGGTCACTGAAGCTTTCTTT. Its protein product is CASSHSTEVTEAFF.

This chain uses TRBV2 with TRBJ2-4; D might be TRBD2 (5 bases). Germline V gene lookup returns CDR1 SNHLY and CDR2 FYNNEI. The CDR3 is 14 amino acids. The V gene lost 3 bases and the J gene lost 3 bases, with 9 bases spanning the gap. CDR3 in amino acids: CASSDREHKNIQYF. CDR3 DNA sequence: TGTGCCAGCAGTGATAGGGAGCACAAAAACATTCAGTACTTC.

The chain carries TRBV19 and TRBJ1-5; D may be TRBD1 (5 bases). The ends were cut back, 3 bases at V and 6 bases at J, with 15 bases in the middle. The CDR3 spans 15 residues. Germline loops: CDR1 LNHDA, CDR2 SQIVND (reference sequence). The CDR3 region is CASSIGRDGGQPQHF. The CDR3 coding sequence is TGTGCCAGTAGTATTGGCAGGGACGGAGGTCAGCCCCAGCATTTT.